This TCR beta chain was sequenced during a study of blood T cell repertoires in COVID-19. Study in general: The origin of the acute and convalescent COVID-19 samples was the United States, Italy and Spain. Nucleic acid was either cDNA or gDNA, and it came from T cells, B-cell-depleted T cells, or PBMCs.

The germline gives CDR1 MGHDK, CDR2 SYGVNS. Trimming took off 5 bases at V and 6 bases at J, with 23 bases between the two ends. The CDR3 consists of 17 residues. Participant age was 18 to 89 years, and participants resided in 24 US areas. Assay: immunoSEQ multiplex PCR; the TCRdb copy retains only in-frame clones and omits some. The profile shows 200,000 to 250,000 clones, 70% to 90% of them singletons. This receptor was taken from a woman in her thirties or forties with acute COVID-19. The genes are TRBV25-1 and TRBJ2-1, with D perhaps matching TRBD1 (6 bases). The specimen was PBMCs or T cells enriched from blood (not recorded which). CDR3 amino acids: CASSPTRNVVRGNEQFF. For the CDR3, the DNA is TGTGCCAGCAGTCCGACACGGAATGTTGTCAGGGGCAATGAGCAGTTCTTC.